The 9 T cell receptor beta chains in this list originate from one sample, sequenced in a study of OX40 agonist ivuxolimab in advanced cancers. TCRdb's copy holds only in-frame clones and misses some; the assay was immunoSEQ multiplex PCR. The sample lists around 73,000 clones; 85% to 90% were seen once. Sequenced material: CD4+ or CD8+ T cells sorted from blood, taken in a trial of the OX40 agonist ivuxolimab. These receptors came from an adult with an advanced solid tumor such as melanoma, head and neck, liver or kidney cancer.

The rearrangement links TRBV29-1 to TRBJ1-2; D is perhaps TRBD1 (6 bases). The CDR3 is made up of 12 amino acids. The germline CDR1 and CDR2 sequences are SQVTM and ANQGSEA. The germline V and J ends were trimmed by 3 bases and 4 bases, with 9 bases remaining between them. The CDR3 loop is CSVDGGGYGYTF. The CDR3 DNA is TGCAGCGTTGACGGGGGCGGCTATGGCTACACCTTC.

This clone was found once. The chain combines TRBV2 with TRBJ2-1; tentatively, D is TRBD2 (6 bases). The CDR3 has 17 amino acids. The V and J ends lost 2 bases and 5 bases respectively, with 19 bases between them. CDR1 is SNHLY, CDR2 FYNNEI, per germline. The CDR3 loop is CASSEWGREVWDNEQFF. CDR3 nucleotide sequence: TGTGCCAGCAGTGAATGGGGCAGGGAGGTTTGGGACAATGAGCAGTTCTTC.

Only one count was recorded for this clone. The V call is TRBV10-3, the J call TRBJ2-7; 10 bases line up with TRBD2. Germline V lookup: CDR1 ENHRY, CDR2 SYGVKD. V lost 0 bases, J lost 9 bases, and 11 bases stayed unmatched. This CDR3 has 16 residues. In nucleotides, the CDR3 is TGTGCCATCAGTGAGTCGGTTGGACTAGCGGATTTATGGCAGTACTTC. It encodes CAISESVGLADLWQYF.

The CDR3 protein is CASSSNRVSFGTDTQYF. DNA for the CDR3: TGTGCCAGCAGTTCAAACAGGGTGTCCTTTGGCACAGATACGCAGTATTTT. The chain has TRBV7-2 and TRBJ2-3; tentatively, D is TRBD1 (6 bases). CDR3 size: 17 residues. V was pared by 6 bases and J by 1 base, with 20 bases between. CDR1 SGHTA and CDR2 FQGNSA come from the germline V gene.

With regard to this clone: Other DNA sequences from this sample encode an identical CDR3 as well. V is TRBV7-9 and J is TRBJ2-5; TRBD1 matches 7 bases. V lost 4 bases, J lost 5 bases, and 4 bases stayed unmatched. The CDR3 totals 13 residues. From germline, CDR1 is SEHNR and CDR2 FQNEAQ (reference sequence). DNA of the CDR3: TGTGCCAGCAGCTCCCGGGACAGTGAGACCCAGTACTTC. It codes for CASSSRDSETQYF.

This chain uses TRBV27 with TRBJ2-5; 10 bases align to TRBD2. Per the germline V gene, CDR1 is MNHEY and CDR2 is SMNVEV (reference sequence). The CDR3 has 15 amino acids. Trimming took 5 bases from V and 5 from J; bases not matched to a gene: 8. The DNA for the CDR3 is TGTGCCAGCAGTGGAACGGGACTAGCGCTGGAGACCCAGTACTTC. Amino acid sequence: CASSGTGLALETQYF.

The chain is built from TRBV19 and TRBJ2-5, with 7 bases lining up with TRBD1. Trimming cost V 5 bases and J 7 bases; bases outside gene matches: 7. Germline lookup yields CDR1 LNHDA and CDR2 SQIVND (reference sequence). The CDR3 runs to 13 residues. In DNA, the CDR3 is TGTGCCAGTAGTCTCCGGGACAGCGGGACCCAGTACTTC. Translated, it gives CASSLRDSGTQYF.

The V gene is TRBV18, the J gene TRBJ2-1; weak D call: TRBD1 (5 bases). The CDR3 consists of 15 residues. CDR1 and CDR2 (germline): KGHSH, LQKENI. V lost 6 bases, J lost 5 bases, and 17 bases lay in between. CDR3 amino acids: CASSFQGLTDNEQFF. DNA for the CDR3: TGTGCCAGCTCGTTCCAGGGTTTAACTGACAATGAGCAGTTCTTC. Based on the CDR3 plus reference TRBV18 and TRBJ2-1, the full variable domain is NAGVMQNPRHLVRRRGQEARLRCSPMKGHSHVYWYRQLPEEGLKFMVYLQKENIIDESGMPKERFSAEFPKEGPSILRIQQVVRGDSAAYFCASSFQGLTDNEQFFGPGTRLTVL.

V gene TRBV19 combines with J gene TRBJ2-1, with 8 bases lining up with TRBD2. This CDR3 comprises 15 residues. Germline V CDR1 and CDR2: LNHDA, SQIVND (reference sequence). Trimming at V came to 5 bases and at J to 1 base, leaving 4 bases not matched to a gene. As DNA, the CDR3 is TGTGCCAGTAGTCTTGGCGGGAGGTCCTACAATGAGCAGTTCTTC. Translation: CASSLGGRSYNEQFF.